This entry describes one TCR beta chain. Its antigen is unidentified. The entry originates in a study of T cell responses to AZD1222 COVID-19 vaccine. The junction had 1 base not matched to a gene; V was cut back by 0 bases and J by 4 bases. The V gene's germline CDR1 is SGHRS and CDR2 YFSETQ. The length of the CDR3 is 14 residues. Produced via immunoSEQ multiplex PCR; TCRdb's table is partial and in-frame only. This table has around 140,000 clones, 85% to 95% appearing once. Study observations and caveats: Donors were largely white British and mainly female; clonal diversity was possibly underestimated. Of spike-specific TCRs, nearly half reportedly target regions left unmutated in variants.

The sequence derives from an adult in good health. The V gene is TRBV5-1, the J gene TRBJ1-2, with TRBD1 matching 9 bases. The sequences come from peripheral blood, collected on day 0 of AZD1222 vaccination. CDR3 sequence (DNA): TGCGCCAGCAGCTTGGGGACAGGGGCCTATGGCTACACCTTC. Translation gives CASSLGTGAYGYTF.